The 4 T cell receptor beta chains listed next were all sequenced from one sample in a study of T cell clonality in common variable immunodeficiency. The assay was immunoSEQ multiplex PCR, and TCRdb's table has in-frame clones only and misses some. The sample is made up of about 44,000 clones, none counted only once. The sample comprised peripheral blood mononuclear cells. These receptors were collected from a person aged 18-70 years in good health.

There are many counts of this clone. The read terminates 3 residues before the CDR3 end, so the remaining end is supplied by the germline J gene. Other DNA sequences in the same sample also yield this CDR3. The V and J genes are TRBV5-1 and TRBJ2-7; D might be TRBD2 (6 bases). Germline V lookup: CDR1 SGHRS, CDR2 YFSETQ. V lost 0 bases to trimming and J lost 3 bases, with 10 bases between them. The CDR3 sequence is 14 residues long. CDR3 DNA (partial): TGCGCCAGCAGCTTGGTGGGGGGAAGCTACGAG. Translated, it gives CASSLVGGSYE. The whole CDR3 sequence reads CASSLVGGSYEQYF.

This clone appeared many times. Read data end 3 residues before the CDR3 end; the end is taken from the germline J gene. The chain couples TRBV19 to TRBJ2-1; 8 positions match TRBD2. The germline V gene encodes CDR1 LNHDA and CDR2 SQIVND (reference sequence). V shed 3 bases, J shed 6 bases, and the junction held 4 bases outside the gene matches. CDR3 length equals 14 residues. This CDR3 is CASSISGSGNEQFF. CDR3 DNA, as far as it was read: TGTGCCAGTAGTATCAGCGGGAGTGGCAATGAG.

In the case of this clone: The CDR3 end falls 3 residues outside the read, so it is completed with the germline J gene. This chain links TRBV13 with TRBJ1-1; D unclear. The CDR3 is made up of 13 amino acids. CDR1 and CDR2 from the germline V gene are PRHDT and FYEKMQ (reference sequence). The sequenced CDR3 bases are TGTGCCAGCAGCTCCCCGTTAGGCGGGGTG. This gives the protein CASSSPLGGV. The entire CDR3 protein reads CASSSPLGGVAFF.

This clone was detected many times. The read terminates 3 residues ahead of where the CDR3 ends, so the germline J gene completes it. The chain links TRBV5-4 to TRBJ2-2, with 8 bases fitting TRBD2. Germline V gene lookup returns CDR1 SGHNT and CDR2 YYREEE (reference sequence). The CDR3 is made up of 15 amino acids. V lost 4 bases and J lost 4; bases outside the gene matches: 6. The CDR3 reads CASSPGTRPTGELFF. The sequenced part of the CDR3 DNA is TGTGCCAGCAGCCCAGGGACTAGACCCACCGGGGAG.